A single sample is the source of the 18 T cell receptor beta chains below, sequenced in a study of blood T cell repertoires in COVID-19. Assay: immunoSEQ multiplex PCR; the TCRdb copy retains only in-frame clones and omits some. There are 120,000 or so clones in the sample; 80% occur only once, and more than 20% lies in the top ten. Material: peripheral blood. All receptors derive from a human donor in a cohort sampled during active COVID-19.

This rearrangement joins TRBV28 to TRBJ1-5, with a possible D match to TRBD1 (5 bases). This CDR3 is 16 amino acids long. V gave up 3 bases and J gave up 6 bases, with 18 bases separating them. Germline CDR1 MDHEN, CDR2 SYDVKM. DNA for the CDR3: TGTGCCAGCAGTTTTTGGCGCAGGGCGGCCTTTCAGCCCCAGCATTTT. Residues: CASSFWRRAAFQPQHF. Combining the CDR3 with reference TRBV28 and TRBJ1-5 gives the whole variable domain DVKVTQSSRYLVKRTGEKVFLECVQDMDHENMFWYRQDPGLGLRLIYFSYDVKMKEKGDIPEGYSVSREKKERFSLILESASTNQTSMYLCASSFWRRAAFQPQHFGDGTRLSIL.

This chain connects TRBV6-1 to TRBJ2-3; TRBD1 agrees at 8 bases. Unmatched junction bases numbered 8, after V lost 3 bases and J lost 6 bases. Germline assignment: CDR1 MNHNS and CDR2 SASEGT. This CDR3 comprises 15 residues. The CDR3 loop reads CASSDSGTGRDTQYF. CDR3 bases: TGTGCCAGCAGTGATTCCGGGACAGGCCGGGATACGCAGTATTTT.

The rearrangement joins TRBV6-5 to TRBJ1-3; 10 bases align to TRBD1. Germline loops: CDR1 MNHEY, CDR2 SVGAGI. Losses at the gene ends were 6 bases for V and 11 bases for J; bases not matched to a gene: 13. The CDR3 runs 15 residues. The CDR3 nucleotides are TGTGCCAGCAGGAGTAGGACAGGGGGTACGGAAGCCATATATTTT. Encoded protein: CASRSRTGGTEAIYF.

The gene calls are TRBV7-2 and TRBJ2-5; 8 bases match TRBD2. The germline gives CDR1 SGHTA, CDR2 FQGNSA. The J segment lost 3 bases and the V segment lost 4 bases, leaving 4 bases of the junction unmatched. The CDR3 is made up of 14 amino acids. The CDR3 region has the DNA TGTGCCAGCAGCTGGGGAGCGGGGGAAGAGACCCAGTACTTC. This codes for CASSWGAGEETQYF.

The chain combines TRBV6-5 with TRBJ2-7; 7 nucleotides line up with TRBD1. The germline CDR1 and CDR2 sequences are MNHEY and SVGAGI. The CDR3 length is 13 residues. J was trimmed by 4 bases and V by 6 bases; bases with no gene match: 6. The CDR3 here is CASRGDRLYEQYF. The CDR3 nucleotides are TGTGCCAGCAGGGGGGACAGACTTTACGAGCAGTACTTC.

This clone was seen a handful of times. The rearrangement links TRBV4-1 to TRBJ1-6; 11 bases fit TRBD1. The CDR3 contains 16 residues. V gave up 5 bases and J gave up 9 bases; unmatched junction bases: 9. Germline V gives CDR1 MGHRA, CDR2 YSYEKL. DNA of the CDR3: TGCGCCAGCAGCACCGAACCGGGACAGGGGGTTTCACCCCTCCACTTT. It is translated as CASSTEPGQGVSPLHF.

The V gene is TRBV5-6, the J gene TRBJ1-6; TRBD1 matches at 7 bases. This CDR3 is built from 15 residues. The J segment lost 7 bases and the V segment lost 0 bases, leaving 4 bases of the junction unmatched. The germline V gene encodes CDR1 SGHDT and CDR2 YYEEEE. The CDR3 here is CASSLVGGRNSPLHF. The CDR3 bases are TGTGCCAGCAGCTTGGTAGGGGGCCGGAATTCACCCCTCCACTTT.

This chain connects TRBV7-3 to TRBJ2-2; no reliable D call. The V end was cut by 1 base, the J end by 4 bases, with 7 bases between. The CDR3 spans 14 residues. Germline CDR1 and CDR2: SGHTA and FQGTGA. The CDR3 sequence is CASSLMQATGELFF. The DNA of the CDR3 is TGTGCCAGCAGCTTAATGCAGGCCACCGGGGAGCTGTTTTTT.

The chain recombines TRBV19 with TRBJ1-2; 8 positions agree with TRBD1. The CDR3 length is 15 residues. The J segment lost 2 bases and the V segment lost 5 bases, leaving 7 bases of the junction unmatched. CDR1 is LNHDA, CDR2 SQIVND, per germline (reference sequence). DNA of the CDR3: TGTGCCAGTAGTGGGGGGACAGGCACAAACTATGGCTACACCTTC. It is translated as CASSGGTGTNYGYTF.

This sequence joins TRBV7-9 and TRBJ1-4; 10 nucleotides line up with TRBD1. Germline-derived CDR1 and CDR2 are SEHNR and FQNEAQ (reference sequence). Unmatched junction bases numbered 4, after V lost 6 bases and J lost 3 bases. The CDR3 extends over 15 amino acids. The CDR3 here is CASRRGQGSNEKLFF. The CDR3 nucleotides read TGTGCCAGCAGACGGGGACAGGGGTCTAATGAAAAACTGTTTTTT.

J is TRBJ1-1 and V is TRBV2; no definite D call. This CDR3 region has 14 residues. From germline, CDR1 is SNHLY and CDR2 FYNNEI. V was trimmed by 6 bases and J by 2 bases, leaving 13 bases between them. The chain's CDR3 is CASSQERDNTEAFF. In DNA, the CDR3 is TGTGCCAGCAGCCAAGAACGGGATAACACTGAAGCTTTCTTT.

The CDR3 DNA sequence: TGTGCCAGCGCCCAGGGCATTTCCTCACCCCTCCACTTT. This sequence encodes CASAQGISSPLHF. The chain has TRBV7-8 and TRBJ1-6; a weak D match, TRBD1 (5 bases). V was trimmed by 8 bases and J by 10 bases, leaving 15 bases between them. Germline V gives CDR1 SGHVS, CDR2 FQNEAQ. CDR3 size: 13 residues.

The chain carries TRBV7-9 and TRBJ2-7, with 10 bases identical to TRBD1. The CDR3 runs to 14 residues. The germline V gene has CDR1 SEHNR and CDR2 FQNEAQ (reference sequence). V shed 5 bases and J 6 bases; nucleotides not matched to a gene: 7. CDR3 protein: CASSPDRGQREQYF. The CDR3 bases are TGTGCCAGCAGCCCCGACAGGGGGCAACGCGAGCAGTACTTC.

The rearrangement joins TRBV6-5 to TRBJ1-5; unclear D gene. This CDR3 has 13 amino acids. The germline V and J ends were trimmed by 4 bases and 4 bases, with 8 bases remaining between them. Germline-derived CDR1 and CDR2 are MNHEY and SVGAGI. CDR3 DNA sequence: TGTGCCAGCAGTTCCGGCGGGAATCAGCCCCAGCATTTT. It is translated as CASSSGGNQPQHF.

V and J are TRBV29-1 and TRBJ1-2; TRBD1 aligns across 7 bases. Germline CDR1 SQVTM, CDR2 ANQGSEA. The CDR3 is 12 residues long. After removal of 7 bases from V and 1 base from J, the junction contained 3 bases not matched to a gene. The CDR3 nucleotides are TGCAGCGCAGGGGGGGTTAACTATGGCTACACCTTC. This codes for CSAGGVNYGYTF.

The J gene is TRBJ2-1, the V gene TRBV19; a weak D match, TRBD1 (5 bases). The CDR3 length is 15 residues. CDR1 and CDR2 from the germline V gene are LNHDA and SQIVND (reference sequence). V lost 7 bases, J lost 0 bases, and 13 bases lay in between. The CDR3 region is CASTQGGLSYNEQFF. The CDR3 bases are TGTGCCAGTACTCAGGGCGGCCTCTCCTACAATGAGCAGTTCTTC.

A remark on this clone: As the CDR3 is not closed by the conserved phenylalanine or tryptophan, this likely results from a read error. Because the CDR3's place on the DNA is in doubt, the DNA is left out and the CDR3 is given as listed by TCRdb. Here the CDR3 reads CSARFLQGYI. The chain is built from TRBV20-1 and TRBJ1-1; the D call in the table, TRBD1, was not verified against the DNA. Germline values: CDR1 DFQATT, CDR2 SNEGSKA (reference sequence). The CDR3 length is 10 residues, termini included.

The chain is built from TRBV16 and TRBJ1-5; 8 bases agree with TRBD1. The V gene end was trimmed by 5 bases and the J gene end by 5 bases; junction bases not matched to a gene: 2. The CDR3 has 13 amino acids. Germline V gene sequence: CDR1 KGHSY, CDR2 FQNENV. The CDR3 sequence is CASSTTGDQPQHF. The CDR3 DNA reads TGTGCCAGCAGCACGACAGGGGATCAGCCCCAGCATTTT.